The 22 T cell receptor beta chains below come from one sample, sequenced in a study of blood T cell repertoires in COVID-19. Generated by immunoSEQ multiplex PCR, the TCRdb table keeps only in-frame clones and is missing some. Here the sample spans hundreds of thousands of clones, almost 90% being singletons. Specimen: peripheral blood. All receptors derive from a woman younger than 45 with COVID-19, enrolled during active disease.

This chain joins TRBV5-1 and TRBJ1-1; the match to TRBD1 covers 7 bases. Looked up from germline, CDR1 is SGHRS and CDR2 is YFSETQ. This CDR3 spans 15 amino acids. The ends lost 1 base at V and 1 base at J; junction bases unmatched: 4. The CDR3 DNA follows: TGCGCCAGCAGCTTGAGGGGACAGACGAACACTGAAGCTTTCTTT. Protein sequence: CASSLRGQTNTEAFF.

As DNA, the CDR3 is TGTGCCAGTAGTATGAGGGATACGCAGTATTTT. Its protein is CASSMRDTQYF. The chain carries TRBV19 and TRBJ2-3; no firm D call. V was clipped by 3 bases and J by 6 bases, with 4 bases between them. Germline lookup yields CDR1 LNHDA and CDR2 SQIVND (reference sequence). CDR3 length: 11 amino acids.

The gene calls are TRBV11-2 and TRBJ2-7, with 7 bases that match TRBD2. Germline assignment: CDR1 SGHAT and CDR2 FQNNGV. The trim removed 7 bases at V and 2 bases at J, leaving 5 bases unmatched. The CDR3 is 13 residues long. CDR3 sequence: CASKAGFTYEQYF. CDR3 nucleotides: TGTGCCAGCAAAGCGGGATTCACCTACGAGCAGTACTTC.

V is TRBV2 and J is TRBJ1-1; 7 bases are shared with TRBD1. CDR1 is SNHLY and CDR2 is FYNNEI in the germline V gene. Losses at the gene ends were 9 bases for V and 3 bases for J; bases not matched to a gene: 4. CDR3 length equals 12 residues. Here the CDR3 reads CASQGVDTEAFF. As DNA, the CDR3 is TGTGCCAGTCAGGGGGTGGACACTGAAGCTTTCTTT.

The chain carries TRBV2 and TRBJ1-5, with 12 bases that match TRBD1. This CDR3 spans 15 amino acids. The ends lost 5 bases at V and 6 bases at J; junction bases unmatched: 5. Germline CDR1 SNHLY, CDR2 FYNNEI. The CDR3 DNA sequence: TGTGCCAGCAGTCCCGGGACAGGGGGCGGTCAGCCCCAGCATTTT. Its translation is CASSPGTGGGQPQHF.

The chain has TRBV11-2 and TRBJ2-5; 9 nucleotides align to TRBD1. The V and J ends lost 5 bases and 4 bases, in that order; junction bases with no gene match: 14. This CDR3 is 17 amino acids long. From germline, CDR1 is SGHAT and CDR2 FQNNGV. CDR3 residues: CASSHRGDRAGGETQYF. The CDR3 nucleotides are TGTGCCAGCAGCCACAGGGGGGACAGGGCGGGCGGAGAGACCCAGTACTTC. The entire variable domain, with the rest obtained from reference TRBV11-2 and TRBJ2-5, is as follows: EAGVAQSPRYKIIEKRQSVAFWCNPISGHATLYWYQQILGQGPKLLIQFQNNGVVDDSQLPKDRFSAERLKGVDSTLKIQPAKLEDSAVYLCASSHRGDRAGGETQYFGPGTRLLVL.

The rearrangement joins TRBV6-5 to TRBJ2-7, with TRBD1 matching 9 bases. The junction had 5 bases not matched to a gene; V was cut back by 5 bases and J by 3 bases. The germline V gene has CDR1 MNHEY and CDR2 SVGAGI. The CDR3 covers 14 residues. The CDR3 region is CASSPGTGIYEQYF. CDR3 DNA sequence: TGTGCCAGCAGTCCAGGGACAGGGATCTACGAGCAGTACTTC.

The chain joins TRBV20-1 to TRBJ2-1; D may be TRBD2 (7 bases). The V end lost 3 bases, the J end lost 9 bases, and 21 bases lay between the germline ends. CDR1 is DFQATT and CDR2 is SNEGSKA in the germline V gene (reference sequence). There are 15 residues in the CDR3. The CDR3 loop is CSASPGGGSFAEQFF. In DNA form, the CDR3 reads TGCAGTGCTAGTCCCGGGGGCGGGAGTTTCGCTGAGCAGTTCTTC.

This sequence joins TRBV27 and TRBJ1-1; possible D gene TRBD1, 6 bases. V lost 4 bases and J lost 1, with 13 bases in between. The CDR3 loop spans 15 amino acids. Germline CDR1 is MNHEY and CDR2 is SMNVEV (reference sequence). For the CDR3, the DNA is TGTGCCAGCAGTTGGGCGGGGGCTGGGAACACTGAAGCTTTCTTT. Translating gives CASSWAGAGNTEAFF.

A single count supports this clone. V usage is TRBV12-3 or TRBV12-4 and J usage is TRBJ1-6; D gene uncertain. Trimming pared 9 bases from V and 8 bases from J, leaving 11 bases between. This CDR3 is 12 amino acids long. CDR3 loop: CASKPGHSPLHF. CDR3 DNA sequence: TGTGCCAGTAAGCCTGGTCATTCACCCCTCCACTTT.

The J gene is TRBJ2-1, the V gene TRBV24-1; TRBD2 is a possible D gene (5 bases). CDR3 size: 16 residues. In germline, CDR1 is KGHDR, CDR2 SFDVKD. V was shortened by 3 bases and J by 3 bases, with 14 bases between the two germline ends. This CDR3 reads CATSDPRESYYNEQFF. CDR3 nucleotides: TGTGCCACCAGTGATCCACGGGAATCGTACTACAATGAGCAGTTCTTC.

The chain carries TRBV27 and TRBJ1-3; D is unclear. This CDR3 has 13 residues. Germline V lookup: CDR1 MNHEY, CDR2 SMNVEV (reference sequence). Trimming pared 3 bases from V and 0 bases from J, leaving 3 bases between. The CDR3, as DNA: TGTGCCAGCAGTTTTCTCTCTGGAAACACCATATATTTT. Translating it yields CASSFLSGNTIYF.

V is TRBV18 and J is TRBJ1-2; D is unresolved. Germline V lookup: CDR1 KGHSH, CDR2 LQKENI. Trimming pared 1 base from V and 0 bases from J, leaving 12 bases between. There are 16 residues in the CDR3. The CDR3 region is CASSPRTGNTNYGYTF. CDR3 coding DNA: TGTGCCAGCTCACCACGAACGGGGAATACTAACTATGGCTACACCTTC.

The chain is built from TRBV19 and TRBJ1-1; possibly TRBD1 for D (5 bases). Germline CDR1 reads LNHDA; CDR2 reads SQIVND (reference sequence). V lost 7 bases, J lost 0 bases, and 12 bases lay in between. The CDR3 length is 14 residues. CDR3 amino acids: CASKGGTMNTEAFF. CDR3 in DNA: TGTGCCAGTAAAGGAGGGACTATGAACACTGAAGCTTTCTTT.

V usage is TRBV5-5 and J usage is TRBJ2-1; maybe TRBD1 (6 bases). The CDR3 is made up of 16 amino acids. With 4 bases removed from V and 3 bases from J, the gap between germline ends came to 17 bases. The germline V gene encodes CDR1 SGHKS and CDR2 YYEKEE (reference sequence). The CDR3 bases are TGTGCCAGCAGCCGAGGATCCAGGGGTTACTACAATGAGCAGTTCTTC. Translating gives CASSRGSRGYYNEQFF.

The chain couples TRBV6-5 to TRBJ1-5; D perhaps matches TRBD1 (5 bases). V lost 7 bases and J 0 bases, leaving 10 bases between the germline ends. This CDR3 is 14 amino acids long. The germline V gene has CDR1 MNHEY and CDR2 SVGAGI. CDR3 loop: CASTTGFSNQPQHF. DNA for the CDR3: TGTGCCAGCACTACAGGATTTAGCAATCAGCCCCAGCATTTT.

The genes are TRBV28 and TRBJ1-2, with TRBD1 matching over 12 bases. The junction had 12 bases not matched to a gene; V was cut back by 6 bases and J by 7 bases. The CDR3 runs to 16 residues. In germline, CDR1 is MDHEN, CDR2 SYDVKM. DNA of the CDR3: TGTGCCAGCAGCCCTACGGGACAGGGGGCGGCGGTTGGCTACACCTTC. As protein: CASSPTGQGAAVGYTF.

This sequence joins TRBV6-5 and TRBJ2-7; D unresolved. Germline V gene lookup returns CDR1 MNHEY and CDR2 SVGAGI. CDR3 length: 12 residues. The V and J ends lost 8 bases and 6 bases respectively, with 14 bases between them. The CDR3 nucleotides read TGTGCCAGCCACTATTTTAAAACCGAGCAGTACTTC. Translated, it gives CASHYFKTEQYF.

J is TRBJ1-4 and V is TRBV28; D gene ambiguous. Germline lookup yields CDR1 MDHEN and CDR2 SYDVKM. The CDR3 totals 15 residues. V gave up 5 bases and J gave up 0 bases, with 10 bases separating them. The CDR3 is CASSRTAPTNEKLFF. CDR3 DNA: TGTGCCAGCAGTCGGACTGCACCAACTAATGAAAAACTGTTTTTT.

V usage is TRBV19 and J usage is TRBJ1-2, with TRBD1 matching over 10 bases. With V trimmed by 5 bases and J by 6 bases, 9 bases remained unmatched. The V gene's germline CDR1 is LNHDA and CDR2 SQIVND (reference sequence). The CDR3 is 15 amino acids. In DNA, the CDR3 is TGTGCCAGTAGTGTAGGCGACAGGGGGCAAGATGGCTACACCTTC. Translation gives CASSVGDRGQDGYTF. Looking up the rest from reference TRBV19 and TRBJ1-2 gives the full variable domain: DGGITQSPKYLFRKEGQNVTLSCEQNLNHDAMYWYRQDPGQGLRLIYYSQIVNDFQKGDIAEGYSVSREKKESFPLTVTSAQKNPTAFYLCASSVGDRGQDGYTFGSGTRLTVV.

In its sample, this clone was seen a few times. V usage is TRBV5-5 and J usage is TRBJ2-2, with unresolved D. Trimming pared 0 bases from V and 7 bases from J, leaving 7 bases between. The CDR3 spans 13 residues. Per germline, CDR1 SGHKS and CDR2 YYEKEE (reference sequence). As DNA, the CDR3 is TGTGCCAGCAGCTTGGGACTCAACGGGGAGCTGTTTTTT. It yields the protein CASSLGLNGELFF.

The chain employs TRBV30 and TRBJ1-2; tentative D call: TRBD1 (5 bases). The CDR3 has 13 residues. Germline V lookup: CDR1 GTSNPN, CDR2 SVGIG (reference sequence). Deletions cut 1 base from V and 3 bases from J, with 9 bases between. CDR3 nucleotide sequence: TGTGCCTGGAGTGAGGGGCTGCACTATGGCTACACCTTC. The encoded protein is CAWSEGLHYGYTF. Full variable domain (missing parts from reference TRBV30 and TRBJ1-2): SQTIHQWPATLVQPVGSPLSLECTVEGTSNPNLYWYRQAAGRGLQLLFYSVGIGQISSEVPQNLSASRPQDRQFILSSKKLLLSDSGFYLCAWSEGLHYGYTFGSGTRLTVV.